Listed below are T cell receptor beta chains from one sample, sequenced in a study of control samples from healthy donors and cancer patients. The assay was immunoSEQ multiplex PCR, and TCRdb's table has in-frame clones only and misses some. This table has approximately 150,000 clones, about 90% appearing once. Sequencing was carried out using blood. The receptors were sampled from a man between 18 and 29 years old in good health. CDR3s include the opening cysteine and the closing phenylalanine or tryptophan. D genes are given only for firm matches. Only part of the rows carry a size: once, few, many, or a class if the clone is expanded.

- - TRBJ2-5 TRBV7-2 CASSSWYQETQYF TGTGCCAGCAGCTCATGGTACCAAGAGACCCAGTACTTC
- TRBD2 TRBJ2-4 TRBV16 CASTRGGTSGGTKTKNIQYF TGTGCCAGCACCCGAGGTGGGACTAGCGGGGGGACGAAGACCAAAAACATTCAGTACTTC
- - TRBJ1-5 TRBV28 CASSSDRYSNQPQHF TGTGCCAGCAGTTCCGACCGGTATAGCAATCAGCCCCAGCATTTT
- TRBD2 TRBJ2-1 TRBV14 CASSRTGGRYNEQFF TGTGCCAGCAGTCGGACGGGGGGGCGGTACAATGAGCAGTTCTTC
- - TRBJ2-5 TRBV2 CASSPGPPRETQYF TGTGCCAGCAGCCCGGGCCCCCCGCGGGAGACCCAGTACTTC
- - TRBJ2-3 TRBV6-5 CASSRSGDTQYF TGTGCCAGCAGCCGCTCGGGGGATACGCAGTATTTT
- - TRBJ2-5 TRBV19 CASSINSEGETQYF TGTGCCAGTAGTATTAACTCCGAAGGCGAGACCCAGTACTTC
- TRBD2 TRBJ2-3 TRBV7-2 CAATGGGDGTDTQYF TGTGCAGCCACGGGGGGGGGCGATGGCACAGATACGCAGTATTTT
- TRBD1 TRBJ2-7 TRBV5-1 CASAPGQGREQYF TGCGCCAGCGCACCGGGACAGGGGCGCGAGCAGTACTTC
- - TRBJ1-2 TRBV21-1 CASSKVTGRGYTF TGTGCCAGCAGCAAAGTTACAGGGAGAGGCTACACCTTC
once - TRBJ1-1 TRBV20-1 CSALQDTEAFF TGCAGTGCCCTCCAGGACACTGAAGCTTTCTTT
- - TRBJ1-1 TRBV9 CASSPDGGGGFPEAFF TGTGCCAGCAGCCCCGACGGGGGGGGCGGATTCCCTGAAGCTTTCTTT
- TRBD2 TRBJ2-5 TRBV7-2 CASSLAGLGQETQYF TGTGCCAGCAGCTTAGCGGGACTAGGTCAAGAGACCCAGTACTTC
- - TRBJ2-4 TRBV27 CASSLWGGGTKNIQYF TGTGCCAGCAGTTTATGGGGTGGAGGGACCAAAAACATTCAGTACTTC
- - TRBJ2-1 TRBV7-8 CASSLHLGVDEQFF TGTGCCAGCAGCTTACATCTGGGCGTGGATGAGCAGTTCTTC
- - TRBJ2-1 TRBV25-1 CASSEITFVNEQFF TGTGCCAGCAGTGAGATTACGTTTGTGAATGAGCAGTTCTTC
few - TRBJ2-7 TRBV4-1 CASSYDRAGTYEQYF TGCGCCAGCAGCTATGACCGGGCCGGAACCTACGAGCAGTACTTC
few - TRBJ1-2 TRBV7-9 CASVLGAEDGYTF TGTGCCAGCGTGCTAGGGGCGGAGGATGGCTACACCTTC
- TRBD1 TRBJ1-3 TRBV30 CAWRGQSGNTIYF TGTGCCTGGAGGGGACAGTCTGGAAACACCATATATTTT
- - TRBJ1-3 TRBV6-5 CASSYEGTSGNTIYF TGTGCCAGCAGTTACGAAGGCACGTCTGGAAACACCATATATTTT
- TRBD1 TRBJ1-2 TRBV6-2/TRBV6-3 CASSRPGTGFKGAGYTF TGTGCCAGCAGTCGTCCCGGGACAGGGTTTAAGGGAGCCGGCTACACCTTC
- - TRBJ1-3 TRBV5-3 CARRTRTATTSGNTIYF TGTGCCAGAAGGACAAGGACAGCCACTACCTCTGGAAACACCATATATTTT
- - TRBJ1-3 TRBV24-1 CATSVGHSGNTIYF TGTGCCACCAGTGTAGGACATTCCGGAAACACCATATATTTT
- - TRBJ1-5 TRBV12-3/TRBV12-4 CASRYGGETPQHF TGTGCCAGCAGGTACGGGGGAGAGACGCCCCAGCATTTT
- - TRBJ2-2 TRBV7-6 CASSFGGGRTGELFF TGTGCCAGCAGCTTTGGTGGGGGCCGGACCGGGGAGCTGTTTTTT